Listed below are T cell receptor beta chains from one sample, sequenced in a study of CD8 T cells in Susac syndrome. TCRdb re-called the immunoSEQ multiplex PCR reads with MiXCR, one entry per CDR3 protein. The repertoire holds some 100,000 distinct CDR3 sequences, with about 93% as singletons. Sequenced material: CD4+ T cells from PBMCs. The receptors stem from a human donor in good health. Each CDR3 is given with its conserved first and last residue. D genes are given only for firm matches. Size tells how often a clone was seen (once, few, many) or the class of an expanded clone, and some rows leave it out.

j_call	v_call	d_call	clone_size	cdr3_nt	cdr3_aa
TRBJ1-1	TRBV29-1	.	.	TGCAGCGTTGGATCTTGGAGTGAAGCTTTCTTT	CSVGSWSEAFF
TRBJ2-1	TRBV27	.	.	TGTGCCAGCAGTCCCTATCGGGGGATTGGGCAGTTCTTC	CASSPYRGIGQFF
TRBJ2-7	TRBV20-1	.	.	TGCAGTGCTAGAGATCTAACGCGGGCAACCTACGAGCAGTACTTC	CSARDLTRATYEQYF
TRBJ1-1	TRBV7-2	.	.	TGTGCCAGCAGCTTCTCTAACACTGAAGCTTTCTTT	CASSFSNTEAFF
TRBJ2-1	TRBV7-2	.	.	TGTGCCAGCAGCTTTCCCGGGACTCCGCAGTTCTTC	CASSFPGTPQFF
TRBJ2-5	TRBV6-2/TRBV6-3	TRBD1	.	TGTGCCAGCAGTGCGGAGACAGGGTTCCAAGAGACCCAGTACTTC	CASSAETGFQETQYF
TRBJ2-7	TRBV5-4	TRBD1	.	TGTGCCAGCAGCTTGGTTGGAGCGACAGGGGGGTACGAGCAGTACTTC	CASSLVGATGGYEQYF
TRBJ2-5	TRBV27	TRBD2	.	TGTGCCAGCAGTTTAGTAGCGGGAGCGGAGACCCAGTACTTC	CASSLVAGAETQYF
TRBJ2-7	TRBV6-2/TRBV6-3	TRBD2	few	TGTGCCAGCAAAACGACTAGCGGGGGTATCTACGAGCAGTACTTC	CASKTTSGGIYEQYF
TRBJ2-5	TRBV7-2	.	.	TGTGCCGTCGCGGGGGCAGAGACCCAGTACTTC	CAVAGAETQYF
TRBJ1-3	TRBV7-2	.	.	TGTGCCAGCAGCTTAGACAGGGTGCTAAAAGGAAACACCATATATTTT	CASSLDRVLKGNTIYF
TRBJ1-1	TRBV19	.	.	TGTGCCAGTAGTATAAGACGCGACAGTCCGAACACTGAAGCTTTCTTT	CASSIRRDSPNTEAFF
TRBJ1-3	TRBV7-2	.	.	TGTGCCAGCAGCTGGAGGCGGCAGGGATTCTCTGGAAACACCATATATTTT	CASSWRRQGFSGNTIYF
TRBJ1-1	TRBV10-3	TRBD1	once	TGTGCCATCAGCCCCGGGACAGAGAACACTGAAGCTTTCTTT	CAISPGTENTEAFF
TRBJ1-6	TRBV20-1	.	.	TGCAGTGCAGGGGGGAATTCACCCCTCCACTTT	CSAGGNSPLHF
TRBJ1-6	TRBV2	TRBD1	.	TGTGCCAGCAGCGGGGACAGGAGACCCAATTCACCCCTCCACTTT	CASSGDRRPNSPLHF
TRBJ2-1	TRBV7-7	.	.	TGTGCCAGCAGCCCCGGACTTAGCTCCTACAATGAGCAGTTCTTC	CASSPGLSSYNEQFF
TRBJ1-1	TRBV6-5	.	.	TGTGCCAGCACCCGGGGGGGCATAAGGAACACTGAAGCTTTCTTT	CASTRGGIRNTEAFF
TRBJ2-2	TRBV27	TRBD1	.	TGTGCCAGCAGTTTCCCCGGACAGGCCAACACCGGGGAGCTGTTTTTT	CASSFPGQANTGELFF
TRBJ2-5	TRBV6-2/TRBV6-3	.	.	TGTGCCAGCAGCGGACCGGGCCCCCAAGAGACCCAGTACTTC	CASSGPGPQETQYF
TRBJ1-1	TRBV7-2	.	.	TGTGCCAGCAGCTTAGAGGGACGCCGGAACACTGAAGCTTTCTTT	CASSLEGRRNTEAFF
TRBJ2-7	TRBV20-1	.	.	TGCAGTGCCCCCGACTACTATACCTACGAGCAGTACTTC	CSAPDYYTYEQYF
TRBJ1-2	TRBV20-1	.	.	TGCAGTGCTAGAGACGGGGGACGTAGCTACACCTTC	CSARDGGRSYTF
TRBJ2-5	TRBV4-3	.	.	TGCGCCAGCAGCCAAAATCGCCTAGCTCGCGAGACCCAGTACTTC	CASSQNRLARETQYF
TRBJ1-1	TRBV28	.	once	TGTGCCAGCAGCCCCCCGGGACCCAGGAACACTGAAGCTTTCTTT	CASSPPGPRNTEAFF
TRBJ1-3	TRBV7-2	TRBD1	.	TGTGCCAGCAGCTTAGGGGACAGTTACTCTGGAAACACCATATATTTT	CASSLGDSYSGNTIYF
TRBJ2-7	TRBV25-1	TRBD1	.	TGTGCCAGCAGCCCCGGGACAGGGGACGAGCAGTACTTC	CASSPGTGDEQYF
TRBJ2-1	TRBV27	TRBD2	.	TGTGCCAGCAGAAGTCCTAGCGGATCCCTGGGTTACAATGAGCAGTTCTTC	CASRSPSGSLGYNEQFF
TRBJ2-1	TRBV6-2/TRBV6-3	TRBD1	.	TGTGCCAGCAGTCTCGGACAGGGCTTACGGAATGAGCAGTTCTTC	CASSLGQGLRNEQFF
TRBJ1-1	TRBV5-4	.	.	TGTGCCAGCAGCTTGGGATGGGAAAGGACTGAAGCTTTCTTT	CASSLGWERTEAFF
TRBJ2-5	TRBV5-4	TRBD2	once	TGTGCCAGCAGCTCCGCGGGGGGGCGAGGAGAGACCCAGTACTTC	CASSSAGGRGETQYF
TRBJ1-1	TRBV12-3/TRBV12-4	TRBD1	.	TGTGCCAGCAGCCGGACAGGGGACACTGAAGCTTTCTTT	CASSRTGDTEAFF
TRBJ2-1	TRBV3-1	TRBD2	.	TGTGCCAGCAGCCAAGATGGGCTGACTAGCGTTGGTGAGCAGTTCTTC	CASSQDGLTSVGEQFF
TRBJ1-2	TRBV6-6	.	.	TGTGCCAGCAGTTACTTGGACAGAGAAGGCTACACCTTC	CASSYLDREGYTF
TRBJ2-5	TRBV7-2	.	.	TGTGCCAGCAGCTTAGACGGCGGGACAACACAAGAGACCCAGTACTTC	CASSLDGGTTQETQYF
TRBJ1-2	TRBV29-1	TRBD1	.	TGCAGTACGGACAGGGGCGATGGCTACACCTTC	CSTDRGDGYTF
TRBJ2-7	TRBV30	.	.	TGTGCCTGGAGTGTACGTCAGGGAAGGTACGAGCAGTACTTC	CAWSVRQGRYEQYF
TRBJ1-1	TRBV4-3	TRBD1	once	TGCGCCAGCAGCCAGATTAGAAAACAGGGGACTGAAGCTTTCTTT	CASSQIRKQGTEAFF
TRBJ1-5	TRBV3-1	.	.	TGTGCCAGCAGGTCGACAGTTGTCTCTCAGCCCCAGCATTTT	CASRSTVVSQPQHF
TRBJ1-2	TRBV7-9	TRBD1	.	TGTGCCAGCAGCGCGGACAGGGGCTACACCTTC	CASSADRGYTF
TRBJ1-2	TRBV3-1	.	.	TGTGCCAGCAGCCAAGGGGCAGGTACCAACTATGGCTACACCTTC	CASSQGAGTNYGYTF
TRBJ2-7	TRBV7-2	.	.	TGTGCCAGCAGCTTAATGGACTCTTACAGGGCACCCTACGAGCAGTACTTC	CASSLMDSYRAPYEQYF